One sample yielded the 6 T cell receptor beta chains listed below, sequenced in a study of blood T cell repertoires in COVID-19. The data were produced by immunoSEQ multiplex PCR, yet TCRdb's version contains in-frame clones alone and is incomplete. Of about 160,000 clones in the sample, approximately 85% were seen once. The sequencing sample was made of peripheral blood. The receptors were gathered from a man of 80 years or more with COVID-19, enrolled during active disease.

CDR3 region: CASSSTAGEQYF. The CDR3, as DNA: TGTGCCAGCAGCTCAACCGCGGGGGAGCAGTACTTC. V is TRBV7-9 and J is TRBJ2-7; TRBD2 is a possible D gene (6 bases). Germline CDR1 SEHNR, CDR2 FQNEAQ (reference sequence). With 4 bases removed from V and 7 bases from J, the gap between germline ends came to 11 bases. CDR3 size: 12 residues. Full variable domain (rest looked up from reference TRBV7-9 and TRBJ2-7): DTGVSQNPRHKITKRGQNVTFRCDPISEHNRLYWYRQTLGQGPEFLTYFQNEAQLEKSRLLSDRFSAERPKGSFSTLEIQRTEQGDSAMYLCASSSTAGEQYFGPGTRLTVT.

The chain combines TRBV5-6 with TRBJ2-5; 8 nucleotides align to TRBD1. The ends lost 4 bases at V and 3 bases at J; junction bases unmatched: 8. Germline values: CDR1 SGHDT, CDR2 YYEEEE. This CDR3 contains 15 residues. The CDR3 nucleotides are TGTGCCAGCAGCGAAGGGACAGGAATGAAAGAGACCCAGTACTTC. This codes for CASSEGTGMKETQYF.

This clone was counted once. The chain employs TRBV4-1 and TRBJ2-1, with TRBD2 matching over 13 bases. In germline, CDR1 is MGHRA, CDR2 YSYEKL. This CDR3 comprises 19 residues. Losses at the gene ends were 0 bases for V and 0 bases for J; bases not matched to a gene: 5. CDR3 in amino acids: CASSQDELAGGSSYNEQFF. Here the CDR3 DNA reads TGCGCCAGCAGCCAAGATGAACTAGCGGGGGGGAGCTCCTACAATGAGCAGTTCTTC.

The chain recombines TRBV25-1 with TRBJ1-4; the D is unclear. In germline, CDR1 is MGHDK, CDR2 SYGVNS. Trimming shortened V by 3 bases and J by 0 bases, and 11 bases separated the two germline ends. The CDR3 consists of 16 residues. CDR3: CASSEWHAATNEKLFF. In nucleotides, the CDR3 is TGTGCCAGCAGTGAGTGGCACGCCGCAACTAATGAAAAACTGTTTTTT.

The chain links TRBV7-9 to TRBJ1-2, with 7 bases identical to TRBD1. With 4 bases clipped from V and 4 bases from J, the junction kept 12 bases outside the gene matches. Per the germline V gene, CDR1 is SEHNR and CDR2 is FQNEAQ (reference sequence). The CDR3 is 16 amino acids. The CDR3: CASSSLGTVPLYGYTF. The CDR3 bases are TGTGCCAGCAGCTCACTCGGGACAGTTCCCCTCTATGGCTACACCTTC.

The J gene is TRBJ1-6, the V gene TRBV7-8; 8 bases are shared with TRBD1. CDR3 length: 17 amino acids. After removal of 5 bases from V and 0 bases from J, the junction contained 6 bases not matched to a gene. Germline loops: CDR1 SGHVS, CDR2 FQNEAQ. CDR3 in amino acids: CASSPDRASSYNSPLHF. The CDR3 DNA sequence: TGTGCCAGCAGCCCGGACAGGGCTAGCTCCTATAATTCACCCCTCCACTTT.